The source of this T cell receptor beta chain is a study of blood T cell repertoires in COVID-19. TCRdb's copy holds only in-frame clones and misses some; the assay was immunoSEQ multiplex PCR. The table has a few hundred thousand clones, about nine tenths seen once. Sequenced sample: PBMCs or T cells enriched from blood (not recorded which). This sequence was found in a man younger than 30 who had recovered from COVID-19.

As DNA, the CDR3 is TGTGCCTGGGACGGGAAATACGAGCAGTACTTC. Translated, it gives CAWDGKYEQYF. The V gene is TRBV30, the J gene TRBJ2-7, with D perhaps TRBD2 (5 bases). Trimming stripped 5 bases from V and 4 bases from J, with 9 bases between. The CDR3 is 11 residues long. Germline lookup yields CDR1 GTSNPN and CDR2 SVGIG (reference sequence).